This TCR beta chain was sequenced in a study of CD8 T cells in ankylosing spondylitis. Libraries of TCR beta came from quantitative 5'-RACE with molecular barcodes. TCRdb processed the 5' RACE reads anew with MiXCR; each CDR3 protein has one entry. Among about 200,000 distinct CDR3 sequences listed, 10% to 15% were seen once. CDR3 length: 16 residues. The germline CDR1 and CDR2 sequences are SNHLY and FYNNEI. The ends were cut back, 2 bases at V and 5 bases at J, with 18 bases in the middle. The rearrangement links TRBV2 to TRBJ2-5; D is possibly TRBD2 (6 bases). The sample taken for sequencing was blood, either unsorted or a sorted T cell fraction (not recorded which). The sequence was collected from a male donor with ankylosing spondylitis or in good health (not recorded which). CDR3 coding DNA: TGTGCCAGCAGTGAACCGGGACTTCAAATTGGGGAGACCCAGTACTTC. The encoded protein is CASSEPGLQIGETQYF.